This entry lists 28 T cell receptor beta chains sequenced from one sample in a study of monozygotic twins with inflammatory bowel disease (dated by TCRdb to between 2019 and 2020). Receptor amplification or capture employed 5' RACE. Sequencing relied on an Illumina HiSeq 2500. Reprocessed by TCRdb, the reads give a single entry per CDR3 protein sequence, without DNA. The sample's records list roughly 150,000 distinct CDR3 sequences. Of the sample, 2.8% is held by the ten largest clones. Sequencing was performed on blood. The origin of the receptors is a human donor with ulcerative colitis or Crohn's disease, or a healthy co-twin of an affected twin (not recorded which).

This chain connects TRBV28 to TRBJ2-1. The CDR3 contains 13 residues. Germline V gene sequence: CDR1 MDHEN, CDR2 SYDVKM. The CDR3: CASSFGGRNEQFF.

The chain links TRBV7-9 to TRBJ1-1. This CDR3 is 15 amino acids long. Germline CDR1 and CDR2: SEHNR and FQNEAQ (reference sequence). CDR3 residues: CASSHYGRTNTEAFF.

The CDR3 spells CAFPGQGVTGKLFF. The chain carries TRBV30 and TRBJ1-4; the TRBD1 assignment by TCRdb is unverifiable without DNA. The CDR3 covers 14 residues. Germline V gene data show CDR1 as GTSNPN and CDR2 as SVGIG (reference sequence).

The chain employs TRBV5-6 and TRBJ1-5; TCRdb calls TRBD1, which cannot be checked without DNA. CDR3 length: 15 residues. Germline values: CDR1 SGHDT, CDR2 YYEEEE. This CDR3 reads CASSRDRGDNQPQHF.

The chain has TRBV28 and TRBJ1-2. The CDR3 spans 15 residues. Germline-derived CDR1 and CDR2 are MDHEN and SYDVKM. The CDR3 reads CASSYPAAGGYGYTF.

V is TRBV25-1 and J is TRBJ1-6. The germline gives CDR1 MGHDK, CDR2 SYGVNS. CDR3 size: 13 residues. The CDR3 spells CASSELRDSPLHF.

The J gene is TRBJ1-4, the V gene TRBV11-2. Germline CDR1 is SGHAT and CDR2 is FQNNGV. The CDR3 sequence is 14 residues long. The CDR3 reads CASSLGAFDEKLFF.

V usage is TRBV5-1 and J usage is TRBJ1-2; TCRdb proposes TRBD1, but this gene call is untestable without DNA. Germline lookup yields CDR1 SGHRS and CDR2 YFSETQ. The CDR3 is made up of 16 amino acids. CDR3 residues: CASSQRQGARYYGYTF.

J is TRBJ2-7 and V is TRBV7-9; TCRdb selects TRBD2, and the lack of DNA leaves this call unchecked. CDR1 and CDR2 (germline): SEHNR, FQNEAQ (reference sequence). CDR3 length: 16 amino acids. CDR3 protein: CASSSIAGGPVYEQYF.

The V and J genes are TRBV5-6 and TRBJ2-1. Germline assignment: CDR1 SGHDT and CDR2 YYEEEE. The CDR3 is 15 amino acids. The CDR3 protein is CASSSDWSSYNEQFF. Based on the CDR3 plus reference TRBV5-6 and TRBJ2-1, the full variable domain is DAGVTQSPTHLIKTRGQQVTLRCSPKSGHDTVSWYQQALGQGPQFIFQYYEEEERQRGNFPDRFSGHQFPNYSSELNVNALLLGDSALYLCASSSDWSSYNEQFFGPGTRLTVL.

The chain couples TRBV4-1 to TRBJ2-1; the D call from TCRdb, TRBD1, cannot be confirmed without DNA. The CDR3 length is 17 residues. The germline gives CDR1 MGHRA, CDR2 YSYEKL. CDR3 in amino acids: CASSQEPNRGAYNEQFF.

The gene calls are TRBV25-1 and TRBJ2-2; TCRdb outputs TRBD2, but without DNA this stays unchecked. The V gene's germline CDR1 is MGHDK and CDR2 SYGVNS. This CDR3 is 13 amino acids long. The CDR3 reads CASSEGLARELFF.

The CDR3 is CASSRDRDYEQYF. The J gene is TRBJ2-7, the V gene TRBV5-1; TCRdb's D call, TRBD1, is unchecked because there is no DNA. The V gene's germline CDR1 is SGHRS and CDR2 YFSETQ. The length of the CDR3 is 13 residues.

The chain combines TRBV29-1 with TRBJ1-5; TCRdb selects TRBD1, and the lack of DNA leaves this call unchecked. CDR3 length: 13 residues. The germline V gene encodes CDR1 SQVTM and CDR2 ANQGSEA. CDR3 in amino acids: CSVVETGDQPQHF.

The chain has TRBV3-1 and TRBJ1-2. The CDR3 consists of 12 residues. Looked up from germline, CDR1 is LGHDT and CDR2 is YNNKEL (reference sequence). The CDR3 reads CASSLSRGGYTF. The complete variable domain, with remaining parts taken from reference TRBV3-1 and TRBJ1-2, reads DTAVSQTPKYLVTQMGNDKSIKCEQNLGHDTMYWYKQDSKKFLKIMFSYNNKELIINETVPNRFSPKSPDKAHLNLHINSLELGDSAVYFCASSLSRGGYTFGSGTRLTVV.

The chain recombines TRBV4-2 with TRBJ2-2. The CDR3 is made up of 15 amino acids. Germline CDR1 LGHNA, CDR2 YNFKEQ. CDR3 region: CASSQEIRVAGELFF.

The V and J genes are TRBV5-1 and TRBJ2-3; TCRdb's D gene call, TRBD2, goes unchecked for lack of DNA. The CDR3 covers 16 residues. Per germline, CDR1 SGHRS and CDR2 YFSETQ. The CDR3 sequence: CASSLEIRGPTDTQYF.

The chain is built from TRBV9 and TRBJ2-5. There are 11 residues in the CDR3. Germline-derived CDR1 and CDR2 are SGDLS and YYNGEE. Here the CDR3 reads CASSDQETQYF.

V and J are TRBV12-3 or TRBV12-4 and TRBJ2-2; TCRdb calls TRBD1, which cannot be checked without DNA. CDR3 length: 13 amino acids. CDR3 amino acids: CASSLQGVRELFF.

V is TRBV28 and J is TRBJ1-5; TCRdb picks TRBD1, but there is no DNA to check that call. Per germline, CDR1 MDHEN and CDR2 SYDVKM. The CDR3 runs to 15 residues. CDR3 sequence: CASYLGGPGGQPQHF.

The V gene is TRBV3-1, the J gene TRBJ1-6; TCRdb reports TRBD1, a call that lacks DNA to check it against. This CDR3 is built from 20 residues. Per germline, CDR1 LGHDT and CDR2 YNNKEL (reference sequence). The CDR3 here is CASSQALNRQGGSYNSPLHF.

This sequence joins TRBV20-1 and TRBJ2-3. The CDR3 sequence is 14 residues long. Germline loops: CDR1 DFQATT, CDR2 SNEGSKA (reference sequence). This chain's CDR3 is CSARDSRKPDTQYF.

The chain couples TRBV19 to TRBJ2-1; no DNA is available, so the TRBD2 call from TCRdb remains unchecked. From germline, CDR1 is LNHDA and CDR2 SQIVND (reference sequence). The CDR3 contains 15 residues. CDR3 in amino acids: CASSILAGVGNEQFF.

The CDR3: CASSPLPPRGGNTEAFF. The chain couples TRBV18 to TRBJ1-1. CDR3 length equals 17 residues. Per germline, CDR1 KGHSH and CDR2 LQKENI.

This chain links TRBV2 with TRBJ1-2; TCRdb picks TRBD1, but there is no DNA to check that call. The length of the CDR3 is 13 residues. The germline gives CDR1 SNHLY, CDR2 FYNNEI. The CDR3 spells CASSEDRNYGYTF.

This chain connects TRBV7-6 to TRBJ2-2. The CDR3 has 14 amino acids. The germline CDR1 and CDR2 sequences are SGHVS and FNYEAQ. The CDR3 sequence is CASSLAPTAGELFF.

The rearrangement links TRBV5-1 to TRBJ2-1; there is no DNA to check the TCRdb D call of TRBD2. The CDR3 runs 14 residues. From germline, CDR1 is SGHRS and CDR2 YFSETQ. CDR3 residues: CASSWGSGNNEQFF.

The chain recombines TRBV10-3 with TRBJ1-6; TCRdb outputs TRBD1, but without DNA this stays unchecked. Germline lookup yields CDR1 ENHRY and CDR2 SYGVKD. CDR3 length: 15 residues. The chain's CDR3 is CAISADRGADSPLHF.